Sequencing of this TCR beta chain was carried out in a study of CD8+ T cells in alopecia areata. Using a FACSAria, the CD4+ and CD8+ T cells were sorted from the PBMCs. RNA extraction was followed by reverse transcription into cDNA, which acted as the sequencing template. Clones were sequenced by immunoSEQ multiplex PCR, and TCRdb holds only the in-frame ones, with some missing. The repertoire holds around 160,000 clones, with roughly 50% as singletons. Germline CDR1 and CDR2: SQVTM and ANQGSEA. There are 13 residues in the CDR3. The V end lost 7 bases, the J end lost 5 bases, and 15 bases lay between the germline ends.

The clonotype was recovered from a human donor with alopecia areata. Sequencing was carried out using CD4+ T cells sorted from blood. The rearrangement joins TRBV29-1 to TRBJ2-1, with D possibly being TRBD1 (5 bases). The CDR3 loop is CSDHRSWNNEQFF. For the CDR3, the DNA is TGCAGCGATCACAGGAGTTGGAACAATGAGCAGTTCTTC.